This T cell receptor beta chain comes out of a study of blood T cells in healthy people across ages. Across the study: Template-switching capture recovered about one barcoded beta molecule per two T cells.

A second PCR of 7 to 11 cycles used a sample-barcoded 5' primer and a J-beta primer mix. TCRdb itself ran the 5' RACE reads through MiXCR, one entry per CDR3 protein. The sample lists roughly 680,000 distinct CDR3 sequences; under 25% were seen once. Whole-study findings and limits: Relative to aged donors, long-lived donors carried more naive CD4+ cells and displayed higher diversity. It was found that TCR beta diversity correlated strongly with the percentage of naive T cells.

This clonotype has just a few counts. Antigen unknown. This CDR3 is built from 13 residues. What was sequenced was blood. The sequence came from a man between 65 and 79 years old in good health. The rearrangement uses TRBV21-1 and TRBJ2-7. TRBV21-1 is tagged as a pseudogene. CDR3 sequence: CASSMVNLYEQYF. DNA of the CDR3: TGTGCCAGCAGCATGGTTAATCTCTACGAGCAGTACTTC.